Presented here are 4 T cell receptor beta chains from one specimen sequenced in a study of blood T cell repertoires in COVID-19. Measured with immunoSEQ multiplex PCR; TCRdb has only the in-frame clones, and not every one. The table shows approximately 90,000 clones, with 90% occurring only once. Sequenced material: peripheral blood. Receptors originate from a man between 60 and 75 years old with acute or convalescent COVID-19.

This rearrangement joins TRBV4-1 to TRBJ1-4; 11 bases fit TRBD1. J was trimmed by 7 bases and V by 3 bases; bases with no gene match: 7. The germline V gene has CDR1 MGHRA and CDR2 YSYEKL. This CDR3 is built from 16 residues. The CDR3 DNA reads as TGCGCCAGCAGCCACCGATTGGACAGGGGGCGTGAAAAACTGTTTTTT. Its protein product is CASSHRLDRGREKLFF.

The chain uses TRBV16 and TRBJ1-2; 7 positions match TRBD1. With V trimmed by 4 bases and J by 0 bases, 11 bases remained unmatched. CDR3 size: 17 residues. CDR1 KGHSY and CDR2 FQNENV come from the germline V gene. The CDR3 DNA reads TGTGCCAGCAGCCTCCAGGACAGGCCCCTCGCTAACTATGGCTACACCTTC. Translated, it gives CASSLQDRPLANYGYTF.

The rearrangement uses TRBV6-1 and TRBJ2-1; D remains unclear. V lost 2 bases, J lost 12 bases, and 11 bases lay in between. Germline CDR1 reads MNHNS; CDR2 reads SASEGT. The CDR3 has 12 amino acids. The CDR3 reads CASSETRIMQFF. The DNA for the CDR3 is TGTGCCAGCAGTGAAACCAGAATCATGCAGTTCTTC.

The chain has TRBV2 and TRBJ1-1; no firm D call. V shed 6 bases and J shed 1 base, with 12 bases lying between them. The CDR3 totals 14 residues. Germline CDR1 SNHLY, CDR2 FYNNEI. CDR3 protein: CASRQEATNTEAFF. The CDR3 coding sequence is TGTGCCAGCAGGCAAGAGGCGACGAACACTGAAGCTTTCTTT.